What follows are 26 T cell receptor beta chains derived from one specimen sequenced in a study of blood T cell repertoires in COVID-19. This table comes from immunoSEQ multiplex PCR, and its TCRdb copy is limited to in-frame clones, with some not included. The sample consists of 280,000 or so clones, about 91% of them appearing once. Sequencing input: peripheral blood. These receptors all come from a woman aged 25 to 39 who had recovered from COVID-19.

The chain uses TRBV2 and TRBJ2-2, with TRBD1 matching over 7 bases. CDR1 and CDR2 (germline): SNHLY, FYNNEI. The trim removed 8 bases at V and 4 bases at J, leaving 10 bases unmatched. CDR3 length: 15 residues. The DNA of the CDR3 is TGTGCCAGCGAACCCGGGACAGAGAGCACCGGGGAGCTGTTTTTT. This gives the protein CASEPGTESTGELFF.

The CDR3 is CASSLAGDSPYEQYF. The DNA of the CDR3 is TGTGCCAGCAGCTTAGCGGGGGACAGCCCCTACGAGCAGTACTTC. The chain carries TRBV7-9 and TRBJ2-7; 7 bases are a match to TRBD1. The CDR3 extends over 15 amino acids. Germline V CDR1 and CDR2: SEHNR, FQNEAQ (reference sequence). Trimming at V came to 0 bases and at J to 2 bases, leaving 4 bases not matched to a gene.

The chain couples TRBV18 to TRBJ2-3, with 13 bases aligning to TRBD2. The ends lost 6 bases at V and 6 bases at J; junction bases unmatched: 12. Germline values: CDR1 KGHSH, CDR2 LQKENI. The CDR3 runs 17 residues. The CDR3: CASSGTSGALDLDTQYF. CDR3 nucleotide sequence: TGTGCCAGCTCGGGGACTAGCGGGGCCCTCGACCTTGATACGCAGTATTTT.

This chain connects TRBV2 to TRBJ2-6; D might be TRBD1 (6 bases). CDR3 length equals 16 residues. The germline CDR1 and CDR2 sequences are SNHLY and FYNNEI. The V and J ends lost 10 bases and 4 bases respectively, with 20 bases between them. Written as DNA, the CDR3 is TGTGCCATCCGGGACACCCGGTCTACGGGGGCCAACGTCCTGACTTTC. Translated: CAIRDTRSTGANVLTF.

The CDR3 nucleotides are TGTGCCAGCAGCTTAGTTACAGGGTTGGATGAGCAGTTCTTC. The encoded protein is CASSLVTGLDEQFF. The chain employs TRBV11-2 and TRBJ2-1, with TRBD1 as a possible D gene (6 bases). Deletions cut 1 base from V and 8 bases from J, with 12 bases between. CDR3 size: 14 residues. Germline V gene sequence: CDR1 SGHAT, CDR2 FQNNGV.

This chain joins TRBV5-1 and TRBJ1-1, with D possibly matching TRBD1 (5 bases). Germline values: CDR1 SGHRS, CDR2 YFSETQ. Trimming pared 4 bases from V and 1 base from J, leaving 14 bases between. The CDR3 is 15 amino acids. Written as DNA, the CDR3 is TGCGCCAGCAGCCCCGGGGGTGGCAAGAACACTGAAGCTTTCTTT. Translated, it gives CASSPGGGKNTEAFF. The full variable domain, with the rest looked up from reference TRBV5-1 and TRBJ1-1, is KAGVTQTPRYLIKTRGQQVTLSCSPISGHRSVSWYQQTPGQGLQFLFEYFSETQRNKGNFPGRFSGRQFSNSRSEMNVSTLELGDSALYLCASSPGGGKNTEAFFGQGTRLTVV.

This clone has more than one count but fewer than ten. This sequence joins TRBV2 and TRBJ1-1, with TRBD1 as a possible D gene (5 bases). Trimming cost V 6 bases and J 4 bases, with 15 bases left between them. CDR1 and CDR2 from the germline V gene are SNHLY and FYNNEI. There are 14 residues in the CDR3. The DNA of the CDR3 is TGTGCCAGCAGAGTAATTCAGGGCAGCACTGAAGCTTTCTTT. This translates into CASRVIQGSTEAFF.

The chain uses TRBV7-3 and TRBJ2-1; TRBD1 aligns across 9 bases. The CDR3 consists of 14 residues. CDR1 and CDR2 (germline): SGHTA, FQGTGA. The V and J ends lost 0 bases and 8 bases, in that order; junction bases with no gene match: 2. The CDR3 coding sequence is TGTGCCAGCAGCTTAACGGGACAGGGCGATGAGCAGTTCTTC. Amino acids: CASSLTGQGDEQFF.

The V call is TRBV28, the J call TRBJ2-1; TRBD1 aligns across 8 bases. The junction had 10 bases not matched to a gene; V was cut back by 6 bases and J by 9 bases. Per the germline V gene, CDR1 is MDHEN and CDR2 is SYDVKM. The CDR3 totals 14 residues. The DNA for the CDR3 is TGTGCCAGCAGGGCGCCAGGGGGCGCGGGTGAGCAGTTCTTC. This encodes CASRAPGGAGEQFF.

The chain has TRBV4-1 and TRBJ2-2, with a tentative D call TRBD1 (5 bases). The V gene's germline CDR1 is MGHRA and CDR2 YSYEKL. The CDR3 runs 18 residues. Trimming took off 0 bases at V and 4 bases at J, with 18 bases between the two ends. The CDR3 region has the DNA TGCGCCAGCAGCCAAGATCTAAGCAGGGTCCGCTCCACCGGGGAGCTGTTTTTT. Amino acids: CASSQDLSRVRSTGELFF.

The chain links TRBV28 to TRBJ2-7; 7 nucleotides line up with TRBD1. Losses at the gene ends were 4 bases for V and 0 bases for J; bases not matched to a gene: 18. This CDR3 spans 19 amino acids. Germline V gene data show CDR1 as MDHEN and CDR2 as SYDVKM. CDR3 sequence reads: CASSSPLIYAGTASYEQYF. In DNA, the CDR3 is TGTGCCAGCAGTTCCCCTCTCATATATGCCGGGACAGCCTCCTACGAGCAGTACTTC.

The CDR3 here is CASSSTGANEKLFF. Here the CDR3 DNA reads TGTGCCAGCAGCTCGACAGGGGCTAATGAAAAACTGTTTTTT. The rearrangement links TRBV7-6 to TRBJ1-4; 8 bases are a match to TRBD1. After removal of 4 bases from V and 3 bases from J, the junction contained 1 base not matched to a gene. This CDR3 has 14 amino acids. The V gene's germline CDR1 is SGHVS and CDR2 FNYEAQ.

This clone came up a few times. This chain joins TRBV28 and TRBJ1-4; D uncertain. This CDR3 contains 16 residues. V lost 6 bases to trimming and J lost 4 bases, with 18 bases between them. The germline CDR1 and CDR2 sequences are MDHEN and SYDVKM. The CDR3 coding sequence is TGTGCCAGCAGCTCCCCCGTGAGAGGCCTTAATGAAAAACTGTTTTTT. This codes for CASSSPVRGLNEKLFF. The complete variable domain, with remaining parts taken from reference TRBV28 and TRBJ1-4, reads DVKVTQSSRYLVKRTGEKVFLECVQDMDHENMFWYRQDPGLGLRLIYFSYDVKMKEKGDIPEGYSVSREKKERFSLILESASTNQTSMYLCASSSPVRGLNEKLFFGSGTQLSVL.

The CDR3 DNA follows: TGTGCCAGCAGTTCTCAGGGTAGCTACGAGCAGTACTTC. Its translation: CASSSQGSYEQYF. The rearrangement joins TRBV28 to TRBJ2-7; D may be TRBD1 (5 bases). This CDR3 contains 13 residues. Germline V lookup: CDR1 MDHEN, CDR2 SYDVKM. V was shortened by 4 bases and J by 3 bases, with 10 bases between the two germline ends.

CDR3 in amino acids: CASSPGLAGVRSYEQYF. The CDR3 bases are TGTGCCAGCAGCCCAGGACTAGCGGGGGTTCGCTCCTACGAGCAGTACTTC. The chain couples TRBV3-1 (or the pseudogene TRBV3-2) to TRBJ2-7, with 13 bases matching TRBD2. The CDR3 is 17 amino acids. CDR1 and CDR2 from the germline V gene are LGHDT and YNNKEL (reference sequence). V lost 4 bases to trimming and J lost 0 bases; unmatched junction nucleotides: 6.

J is TRBJ2-2 and V is TRBV9, with a possible D match to TRBD2 (6 bases). CDR1 is SGDLS, CDR2 YYNGEE, per germline. Trimming stripped 4 bases from V and 3 bases from J, with 10 bases between. The CDR3 sequence is 14 residues long. The CDR3 is CASSFGGYTGELFF. CDR3 DNA: TGTGCCAGCAGCTTCGGGGGTTACACCGGGGAGCTGTTTTTT.

DNA for the CDR3: TGTGCCAGCAGCTGGGGGGGGAGAAGCAATCAGCCCCAGCATTTT. Protein product: CASSWGGRSNQPQHF. The chain links TRBV5-6 to TRBJ1-5, with a tentative D call TRBD1 (5 bases). Trimming cost V 3 bases and J 1 base, with 11 bases left between them. The CDR3 covers 15 residues. Germline lookup yields CDR1 SGHDT and CDR2 YYEEEE.

The J gene is TRBJ1-3, the V gene TRBV5-5, with D possibly matching TRBD1 (5 bases). V was trimmed by 0 bases and J by 6 bases, leaving 10 bases between them. The CDR3 covers 14 residues. From germline, CDR1 is SGHKS and CDR2 YYEKEE (reference sequence). CDR3 sequence (DNA): TGTGCCAGCAGCTTGGGACAGTGGAAAAACACCATATATTTT. Protein product: CASSLGQWKNTIYF.

The gene calls are TRBV7-9 and TRBJ2-5; D might be TRBD1 (6 bases). This CDR3 is built from 14 residues. Germline CDR1 is SEHNR and CDR2 is FQNEAQ (reference sequence). Trimming stripped 1 base from V and 5 bases from J, with 11 bases between. The DNA of the CDR3 is TGTGCCAGCAGCTTAGACAGGGAGCGGGAGACCCAGTACTTC. It is translated as CASSLDRERETQYF.

The chain uses TRBV13 and TRBJ2-1, with a tentative D call TRBD1 (6 bases). The germline V and J ends were trimmed by 3 bases and 5 bases, with 11 bases remaining between them. Germline values: CDR1 PRHDT, CDR2 FYEKMQ (reference sequence). CDR3 length: 14 amino acids. This CDR3 reads CASSLDSSHNEQFF. The CDR3 nucleotides are TGTGCCAGCAGCTTGGACAGTTCCCACAATGAGCAGTTCTTC.

The J gene is TRBJ1-1, the V gene TRBV5-1, with D unclear. The CDR3 runs 13 residues. Germline CDR1 and CDR2: SGHRS and YFSETQ. V was trimmed by 2 bases and J by 7 bases, leaving 12 bases between them. The CDR3 nucleotides are TGCGCCAGCAGCTTTATAACCCACGGTGAAGCTTTCTTT. Its protein product is CASSFITHGEAFF.

This chain uses TRBV18 with TRBJ1-1; no clear D gene. CDR3 size: 15 residues. The germline CDR1 and CDR2 sequences are KGHSH and LQKENI. The V end was cut by 1 base, the J end by 5 bases, with 14 bases between. The DNA for the CDR3 is TGTGCCAGCTCACCACAAATCTCTAGAGGGACTGAAGCTTTCTTT. It codes for CASSPQISRGTEAFF.

The V call is TRBV10-3, the J call TRBJ1-2; 10 positions match TRBD1. J was trimmed by 3 bases and V by 3 bases; bases with no gene match: 4. This CDR3 region has 15 residues. Germline loops: CDR1 ENHRY, CDR2 SYGVKD. The chain's CDR3 is CAISDGGQGDYGYTF. CDR3 bases: TGTGCCATCAGTGATGGAGGACAGGGGGACTATGGCTACACCTTC.

The chain has TRBV5-1 and TRBJ2-7; the match to TRBD2 covers 11 bases. Germline V gene lookup returns CDR1 SGHRS and CDR2 YFSETQ. Losses at the gene ends were 4 bases for V and 4 bases for J; bases not matched to a gene: 4. The CDR3 runs to 14 residues. CDR3: CASSTTSGVYEQYF. The CDR3 nucleotides read TGCGCCAGCAGCACGACTAGCGGGGTTTACGAGCAGTACTTC.

This clone occurred once. This chain links TRBV6-1 with TRBJ2-7; 9 bases fit TRBD1. V shed 2 bases, J shed 4 bases, and the junction held 3 bases outside the gene matches. Germline lookup yields CDR1 MNHNS and CDR2 SASEGT. This CDR3 comprises 14 residues. The CDR3 DNA reads TGTGCCAGCAGTGAAAGGACAGGGGTGTACGAGCAGTACTTC. It yields the protein CASSERTGVYEQYF.

In DNA, the CDR3 is TGTGCCAGCAGCTTAGTGACAGGGACTAATGAAAAACTGTTTTTT. Residues: CASSLVTGTNEKLFF. The V gene is TRBV7-9, the J gene TRBJ1-4; 7 nucleotides align to TRBD1. Germline trimming cut 1 base from V and 2 bases from J; bases unmatched to any gene: 1. The CDR3 contains 15 residues. CDR1 is SEHNR and CDR2 is FQNEAQ in the germline V gene (reference sequence).